The T cell receptor (beta chain) under discussion was sequenced for a study of post-analysis software for immune sequencing data. As for the study in general: Recorded disease courses covered relapsing-remitting, secondary progressive and progressive-relapsing multiple sclerosis. Some patients had no subtype annotation.

Of note for this clonotype: Its antigen is not identified.

Unique molecular identifiers were present in the TCR beta cDNA libraries. There were roughly 0.95 to 10 million T cells, and around 460,000 cDNA molecules came from them. TCRdb analysed the PCR reads with MiXCR anew, one entry per CDR3 protein. The data contain about 770,000 distinct CDR3 sequences, just over 45% of them singletons. After removal of 0 bases from V and 4 bases from J, the junction contained 2 bases not matched to a gene. The CDR3 runs to 14 residues. Germline V lookup: CDR1 LNHNV, CDR2 YYDKDF (reference sequence). General study findings and limits: Included in a set of roughly 5 TRBV segments more frequent in patients than controls were TRBV5-6, TRBV5-1 and TRBV20-1. Same-batch preparations were strongly co-clustered by F measure. Diversity measured as normalized Chao1 was significantly lower in multiple sclerosis patients than in controls.

Specimen: blood. This clonotype originated in a girl aged 10-17 years with multiple sclerosis. The rearrangement uses TRBV15 and TRBJ1-2, with TRBD1 matching over 7 bases. This CDR3 reads CATSREQGFYGYTF. The DNA of the CDR3 is TGTGCCACCAGCAGAGAACAGGGGTTCTATGGCTACACCTTC.